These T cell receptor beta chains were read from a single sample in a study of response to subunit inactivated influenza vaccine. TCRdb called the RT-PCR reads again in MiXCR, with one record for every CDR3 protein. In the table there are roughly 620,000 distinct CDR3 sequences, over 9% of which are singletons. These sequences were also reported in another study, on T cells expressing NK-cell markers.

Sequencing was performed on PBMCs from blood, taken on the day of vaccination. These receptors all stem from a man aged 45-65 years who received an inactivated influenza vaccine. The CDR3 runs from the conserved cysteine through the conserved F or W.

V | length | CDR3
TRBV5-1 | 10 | CATVPGGYTF
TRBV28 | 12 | CAGGRSYNEQFF
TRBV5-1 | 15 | CASSLVGSLNTEAFF
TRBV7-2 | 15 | CASSRRQGTTGELFF
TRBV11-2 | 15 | CASSLSDLEAAEQFF
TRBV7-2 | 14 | CASSEGAIPYEQYF
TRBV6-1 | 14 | CASSQLEGADTQYF
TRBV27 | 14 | CASRTGTSIHEQYF
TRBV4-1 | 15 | CASSPLGQFNQPQHF
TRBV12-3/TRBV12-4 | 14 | CASSLEAKRDTQYF
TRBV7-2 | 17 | CASSFARVFSGANVLTF
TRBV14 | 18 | CASSQVSLWGRADSPLHF
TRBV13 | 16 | CASSSPGLVVTGELFF
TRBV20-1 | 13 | CSARPRGSFEQYF
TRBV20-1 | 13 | CSARGLGFGGYTF
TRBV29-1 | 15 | CSVEDRAVIPYEQYF
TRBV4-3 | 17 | CASSQGTVSSYNSPLHF
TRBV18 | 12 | CASSKETNEQFF
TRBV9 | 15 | CASSVGTSGIHEQFF
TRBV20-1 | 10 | CSARVGEQFF
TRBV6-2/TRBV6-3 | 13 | CASSSGTSNEQFF
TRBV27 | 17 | CASSFVSRTGKSYEQYF
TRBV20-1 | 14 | CSAPGTSGARAQYF
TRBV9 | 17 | CASSVDARSGGVEKLFF
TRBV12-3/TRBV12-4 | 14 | CASSLRAMNTEAFF
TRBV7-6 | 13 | CASSREPGNTIYF
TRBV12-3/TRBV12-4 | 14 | CASSLTDRNQPQHF
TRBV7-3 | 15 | CASSPRVSLQNEQFF
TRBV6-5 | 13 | CASSYGVSYEQYF
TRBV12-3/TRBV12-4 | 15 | CASSPPGGSYNEQFF
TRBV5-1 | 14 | CASSFSRFTDTQYF
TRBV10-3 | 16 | CAISDVAGANTGELFF
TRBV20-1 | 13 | CSASVTGEREQYF
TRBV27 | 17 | CASSLSPTWGRVDTQYF
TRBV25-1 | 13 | CASKASHNYGYTF
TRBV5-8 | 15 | CASSLDGRFSYEQYF
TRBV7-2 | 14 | CASTSWAANTEAFF
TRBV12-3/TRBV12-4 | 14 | CASTLGAGRETQYF
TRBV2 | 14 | CASSEGRDRDEQYF
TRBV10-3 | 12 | CAISGQRTEAFF
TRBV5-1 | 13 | CASTPGDSYGYTF
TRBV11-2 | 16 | CATSLVGGSGANVLTF
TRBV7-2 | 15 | CASSLGTSGRSEQYF
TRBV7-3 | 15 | CASSPKRESYNEQFF
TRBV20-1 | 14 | CSASPKGRDKGYTF
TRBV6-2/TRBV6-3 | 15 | CASSYGTAVSYEQYF
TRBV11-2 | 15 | CASSLVWTGKNIQYF
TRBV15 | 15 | CATQPDLTASYEQYF
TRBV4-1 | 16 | CASSQEVGGIQETQYF
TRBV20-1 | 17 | CSALKGGGASGANVLTF
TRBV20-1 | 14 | CSAPPSGPRNEQFF
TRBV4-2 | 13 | CASSQRVQETQYF
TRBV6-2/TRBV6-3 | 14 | CASSYAAVQETQYF